The clone carrying this T cell receptor beta chain has just a few counts. CDR1 is SGHRS and CDR2 is YFSETQ in the germline V gene. Between the trimmed V and J ends, which lost 0 bases and 5 bases, there was a span of 8 bases. The CDR3 extends over 14 amino acids. The data stem from a study of blood T cell repertoires in COVID-19. Sequencing was performed with immunoSEQ multiplex PCR; in TCRdb, only in-frame clones are kept and a portion is missing. The sample has approximately 180,000 clones, around 73% seen once; the top ten hold 17%. What was sequenced was PBMCs or T cells enriched from blood (not recorded which). The chain carries TRBV5-1 and TRBJ1-4; maybe TRBD1 (6 bases). This clonotype was obtained from a woman in her forties or fifties who had recovered from COVID-19. The CDR3 nucleotides are TGCGCCAGCAGCTTGGCAGGGGTAAATGAAAAACTGTTTTTT. It encodes CASSLAGVNEKLFF.